A single sample gave rise to the 13 T cell receptor beta chains below, sequenced in a study of CD8 T cells in ankylosing spondylitis. TCRdb itself ran the 5' RACE reads through MiXCR, one entry per CDR3 protein. The table shows roughly 230,000 distinct CDR3 sequences, with more than 9% occurring only once. Source material: blood, either unsorted or a sorted T cell fraction (not recorded which). The receptor source for this set is a male donor with ankylosing spondylitis or in good health (not recorded which).

This clonotype has just a few counts. This chain connects TRBV7-2 to TRBJ1-4, with 8 bases matching TRBD1. Germline CDR1 is SGHTA and CDR2 is FQGNSA. The CDR3 consists of 15 residues. Unmatched junction bases numbered 10, after V lost 5 bases and J lost 8 bases. CDR3 amino acids: CASSTTGDWREKLFF. The CDR3 bases are TGTGCCAGCAGCACGACAGGGGATTGGAGAGAAAAACTGTTTTTT.

The sample holds a few counts of this clonotype. The chain couples TRBV6-2 or TRBV6-3 to TRBJ2-1; 8 bases agree with TRBD1. Trimming removed 5 bases from V and 6 bases from J; junction bases left unmatched: 6. The CDR3 is 14 amino acids. Germline assignment: CDR1 MNHEY and CDR2 SVGEGT. For the CDR3, the DNA is TGTGCCAGCAGTGGCAGGGGGCGCGGCAATGAGCAGTTCTTC. As protein: CASSGRGRGNEQFF.

Many counts were recorded for this clonotype. The rearrangement joins TRBV15 to TRBJ2-7; 8 nucleotides agree with TRBD1. Trimming took 1 base from V and 0 from J; bases not matched to a gene: 2. The CDR3 sequence is 15 residues long. Per germline, CDR1 LNHNV and CDR2 YYDKDF (reference sequence). CDR3 bases: TGTGCCACCAGCAGAGCGACAGGGGTCTCCTACGAGCAGTACTTC. Protein: CATSRATGVSYEQYF.

This clonotype has a count of ten or more. The CDR3 DNA follows: TGCAGTGCCCCGGGACTAGCGTCTGCTAGCACAGATACGCAGTATTTT. Protein: CSAPGLASASTDTQYF. The V gene is TRBV20-1, the J gene TRBJ2-3, with 10 bases aligning to TRBD2. The V and J ends lost 6 bases and 0 bases, in that order; junction bases with no gene match: 9. CDR1 and CDR2 from the germline V gene are DFQATT and SNEGSKA (reference sequence). This CDR3 has 16 residues.

This clonotype showed up many times. CDR3 residues: CSVMGGTEAFF. In DNA, the CDR3 is TGCAGCGTAATGGGGGGGACTGAAGCTTTCTTT. The chain is built from TRBV29-1 and TRBJ1-1, with D maybe TRBD1 (5 bases). Trimming stripped 6 bases from V and 5 bases from J, with 10 bases between. CDR1 and CDR2 from the germline V gene are SQVTM and ANQGSEA. This CDR3 is built from 11 residues. The entire variable domain, with the rest obtained from reference TRBV29-1 and TRBJ1-1, is as follows: SAVISQKPSRDICQRGTSLTIQCQVDSQVTMMFWYRQQPGQSLTLIATANQGSEATYESGFVIDKFPISRPNLTFSTLTVSNMSPEDSSIYLCSVMGGTEAFFGQGTRLTVV.

This chain uses TRBV11-2 with TRBJ1-2; possible D gene TRBD1, 5 bases. Germline CDR1 SGHAT, CDR2 FQNNGV. V was trimmed by 4 bases and J by 7 bases, leaving 19 bases between them. This CDR3 region has 15 residues. The CDR3 is CASSSLGEGTLGYTF. The CDR3 DNA follows: TGTGCCAGCAGCTCCCTCGGGGAGGGGACGCTTGGCTACACCTTC.

This clonotype was observed at least ten times. J is TRBJ2-4 and V is TRBV5-6; possible D gene TRBD1, 5 bases. The CDR3 is 13 residues long. Germline V lookup: CDR1 SGHDT, CDR2 YYEEEE. V was trimmed by 4 bases and J by 6 bases, leaving 11 bases between them. The CDR3 protein is CASSRDRLNIQYF. The CDR3 DNA reads as TGTGCCAGCAGCCGAGACAGATTAAACATTCAGTACTTC. The variable domain in full, with the rest retrieved from reference TRBV5-6 and TRBJ2-4, is DAGVTQSPTHLIKTRGQQVTLRCSPKSGHDTVSWYQQALGQGPQFIFQYYEEEERQRGNFPDRFSGHQFPNYSSELNVNALLLGDSALYLCASSRDRLNIQYFGAGTRLSVL.

Ten or more counts support this clonotype. The chain uses TRBV20-1 and TRBJ1-5; 7 bases match TRBD1. The CDR3 consists of 15 residues. J was trimmed by 0 bases and V by 5 bases; bases with no gene match: 7. CDR1 and CDR2 from the germline V gene are DFQATT and SNEGSKA (reference sequence). In nucleotides, the CDR3 is TGCAGTGCTCCCCGACAGGGCAATAGCAATCAGCCCCAGCATTTT. It is translated as CSAPRQGNSNQPQHF.

This clonotype was recorded many times. The rearrangement uses TRBV6-1 and TRBJ2-7; TRBD1 aligns across 8 bases. CDR1 and CDR2 from the germline V gene are MNHNS and SASEGT. The V gene end was trimmed by 0 bases and the J gene end by 5 bases; junction bases not matched to a gene: 6. CDR3 length: 15 amino acids. The CDR3, as DNA: TGTGCCAGCAGTGAAGCACCGGGACAGGTAGACGAGCAGTACTTC. Protein product: CASSEAPGQVDEQYF.

The chain joins TRBV30 to TRBJ2-4, with 7 bases identical to TRBD2. With 0 bases clipped from V and 2 bases from J, the junction kept 16 bases outside the gene matches. Germline V lookup: CDR1 GTSNPN, CDR2 SVGIG (reference sequence). The CDR3 runs to 19 residues. The DNA of the CDR3 is TGTGCCTGGAGTGTACGAGGGCGGGAGAAGGGGTCGACCAAAAACATTCAGTACTTC. Amino acid sequence: CAWSVRGREKGSTKNIQYF.

V usage is TRBV20-1 and J usage is TRBJ2-3; the match to TRBD2 covers 7 bases. The ends lost 4 bases at V and 6 bases at J; junction bases unmatched: 4. The germline gives CDR1 DFQATT, CDR2 SNEGSKA (reference sequence). CDR3 length: 12 amino acids. The CDR3 here is CSATSGGDTQYF. The CDR3, as DNA: TGCAGTGCTACTTCCGGGGGGGATACGCAGTATTTT.

This clonotype was counted ten times or more. The chain couples TRBV18 to TRBJ2-3, with 7 bases fitting TRBD1. CDR1 KGHSH and CDR2 LQKENI come from the germline V gene. CDR3 length equals 14 residues. V lost 0 bases to trimming and J lost 6 bases; unmatched junction nucleotides: 3. In nucleotides, the CDR3 is TGTGCCAGCTCACCACCCGACAGGGCCGATACGCAGTATTTT. This sequence encodes CASSPPDRADTQYF. Full variable domain (remainder filled in from reference TRBV18 and TRBJ2-3): NAGVMQNPRHLVRRRGQEARLRCSPMKGHSHVYWYRQLPEEGLKFMVYLQKENIIDESGMPKERFSAEFPKEGPSILRIQQVVRGDSAAYFCASSPPDRADTQYFGPGTRLTVL.

J is TRBJ2-2 and V is TRBV7-8; the D is unclear. The CDR3 contains 13 residues. V lost 5 bases and J 4 bases, leaving 8 bases between the germline ends. The V gene's germline CDR1 is SGHVS and CDR2 FQNEAQ. CDR3 protein: CASSTTATGELFF. Written as DNA, the CDR3 is TGTGCCAGCAGCACTACAGCCACCGGGGAGCTGTTTTTT. Full variable domain (remainder filled in from reference TRBV7-8 and TRBJ2-2): GAGVSQSPRYKVAKRGQDVALRCDPISGHVSLFWYQQALGQGPEFLTYFQNEAQLDKSGLPSDRFFAERPEGSVSTLKIQRTQQEDSAVYLCASSTTATGELFFGEGSRLTVL.